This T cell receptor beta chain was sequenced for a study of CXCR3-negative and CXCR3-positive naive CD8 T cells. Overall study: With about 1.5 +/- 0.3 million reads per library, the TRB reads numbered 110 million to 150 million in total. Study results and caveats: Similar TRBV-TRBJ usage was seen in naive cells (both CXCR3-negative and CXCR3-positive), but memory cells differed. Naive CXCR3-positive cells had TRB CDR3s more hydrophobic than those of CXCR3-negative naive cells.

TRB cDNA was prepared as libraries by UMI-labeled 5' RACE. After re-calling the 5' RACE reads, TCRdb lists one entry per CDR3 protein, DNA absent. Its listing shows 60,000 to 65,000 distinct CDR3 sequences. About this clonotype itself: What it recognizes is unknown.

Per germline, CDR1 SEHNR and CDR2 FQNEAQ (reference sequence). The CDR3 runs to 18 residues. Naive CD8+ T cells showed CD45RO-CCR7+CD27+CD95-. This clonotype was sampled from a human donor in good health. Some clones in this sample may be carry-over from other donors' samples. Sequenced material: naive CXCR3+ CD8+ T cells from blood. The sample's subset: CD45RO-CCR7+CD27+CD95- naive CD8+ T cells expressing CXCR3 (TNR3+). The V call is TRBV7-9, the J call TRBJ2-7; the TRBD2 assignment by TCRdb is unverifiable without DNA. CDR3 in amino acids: CASSSQDPSGGSFYEQYF.